The rows below give T cell receptor beta chains drawn from one sample of a study of blood T cell repertoires in COVID-19. The repertoire was sequenced with immunoSEQ multiplex PCR; TCRdb's copy has only in-frame clones and lacks some. The sample includes approximately 89,000 clones, 75% to 85% seen only once; the top ten take around 13%. The sequenced sample consisted of peripheral blood. The receptors here all came from a human donor in a cohort sampled during active COVID-19. Each CDR3 is given with its conserved first and last residue. Each record gives: V gene, J gene, D gene, clone size, CDR3 DNA, CDR3 protein. A D gene is named only where the DNA matches it firmly. Rows give clone size only sometimes, using once, few, many, or a class for an expanded clone.

TRBV7-9,TRBJ2-3,TRBD1,.,TGTGCCAGCAGCTGGGACAGGGGCGGAGATACGCAGTATTTT,CASSWDRGGDTQYF
TRBV24-1,TRBJ1-1,.,few,TGTGCCACCAGTGACGGACTCGAAGCTTTCTTT,CATSDGLEAFF
TRBV5-4,TRBJ1-1,.,.,TGTGCCAGCAGCTGGGGGGGGAGTAGAAACACTGAAGCTTTCTTT,CASSWGGSRNTEAFF
TRBV18,TRBJ2-7,.,.,TGTGCCAGCTCACCGGCGGGATACGAGCAGTACTTC,CASSPAGYEQYF
TRBV19,TRBJ2-1,TRBD1,.,TGTGCCAGTAAACAGGGGGCGTTGTACAATGAGCAGTTCTTC,CASKQGALYNEQFF
TRBV7-8,TRBJ1-1,TRBD1,.,TGTGCCAGCAGCGTAGACAGGGCCTCTGAAGCTTTCTTT,CASSVDRASEAFF
TRBV2,TRBJ2-1,TRBD2,.,TGTGCCAGCACTCCCCGGACTAGCGCCGAGGGTGAGCAGTTCTTC,CASTPRTSAEGEQFF
TRBV6-6,TRBJ2-7,TRBD1,.,TGTGCCAGCAGATACCGGGACAGTTCCTACGAGCAGTACTTC,CASRYRDSSYEQYF
TRBV7-2,TRBJ1-1,TRBD1,.,TGTGCCAGCAGCCCACAGGGGATTGCTGAAGCTTTCTTT,CASSPQGIAEAFF
TRBV10-2,TRBJ1-2,.,few,TGCGCCAGCAGTGTGGGCGGAAGCGGCTATGGCTACACCTTC,CASSVGGSGYGYTF
TRBV30,TRBJ2-7,TRBD1,.,TGTGCCTACACTCACCGGGACAGGTCCTACGAGCAGTACTTC,CAYTHRDRSYEQYF
TRBV7-3,TRBJ2-5,TRBD2,.,TGTGCCAGCAGCACTAGCGGGGGGTACCAAGAGACCCAGTACTTC,CASSTSGGYQETQYF
TRBV7-2,TRBJ1-1,.,few,TGTGCCAGCAGCTTTGAGTTGATCGGGGTCTCGAACACTGAAGCTTTCTTT,CASSFELIGVSNTEAFF
TRBV7-2,TRBJ2-1,.,.,TGTGCCAGCAGCTTAGGGGGGGTACTGGGGTACTACAATGAGCAGTTCTTC,CASSLGGVLGYYNEQFF
TRBV18,TRBJ1-6,.,.,TGTGCCAGCTCACCGTCGGGGGTTTTCGTGCCCTATAATTCACCCCTCCACTTT,CASSPSGVFVPYNSPLHF